This is a list of T cell receptor beta chains from one sample in a study of Graves' ophthalmopathy and Graves' hyperthyroidism. Using its own MiXCR run on the multiplex PCR reads, TCRdb lists one record per CDR3 protein. Found here are about 210,000 distinct CDR3 sequences, 29% of them singletons; the top ten hold approximately 8.2%. Specimen: peripheral blood. The receptors derive from a man in his fifties with Graves' ophthalmopathy. The conserved cysteine and the conserved F or W are not part of the CDR3 here.

V: TRBV6-2/TRBV6-3; J: TRBJ2-2; CDR3: ASSYSRRGELF
V: TRBV4-2; J: TRBJ2-5; CDR3: ASSQERDYKQETQY
V: TRBV12-3/TRBV12-4; J: TRBJ1-2; CDR3: ASSFGQAYGYT
V: TRBV12-3/TRBV12-4; J: TRBJ1-5; CDR3: ASRSTGAGQPQH
V: TRBV6-5; J: TRBJ2-5; CDR3: ASSSPLAGGDETQY
V: TRBV11-2; J: TRBJ2-7; CDR3: ASSSLRDHEQY
V: TRBV27; J: TRBJ2-2; CDR3: ASSLLKVTNTGELF
V: TRBV20-1; J: TRBJ2-2; CDR3: SASRRDKRTGELF
V: TRBV4-1; J: TRBJ2-7; CDR3: ASSQEKVLVRLAEYEQY
V: TRBV7-2; J: TRBJ2-7; CDR3: ASSLTSTGDYEQY
V: TRBV5-1; J: TRBJ2-7; CDR3: ASSSSTAAYEQY
V: TRBV27; J: TRBJ1-6; CDR3: ASGGQISYNSPLH
V: TRBV6-2/TRBV6-3; J: TRBJ1-2; CDR3: ASSYLSQGYRYT
V: TRBV6-5; J: TRBJ1-5; CDR3: ASGSLGGQAEEPQH
V: TRBV6-5; J: TRBJ2-4; CDR3: ASSSYTARVQY
V: TRBV7-2; J: TRBJ1-1; CDR3: ASSPDSFMNTEAF
V: TRBV27; J: TRBJ1-1; CDR3: ASSSYQNTEAF
V: TRBV29-1; J: TRBJ2-5; CDR3: SVGRLAGQETQY
V: TRBV20-1; J: TRBJ2-2; CDR3: SAKLLAGETGELF
V: TRBV10-1; J: TRBJ2-7; CDR3: ASSEGKGPREQY
V: TRBV19; J: TRBJ2-1; CDR3: ASSAGRIEYVAENRNDEQF
V: TRBV20-1; J: TRBJ2-7; CDR3: SARGTGQY
V: TRBV7-6; J: TRBJ2-2; CDR3: ASSQQGSTGELF
V: TRBV6-5; J: TRBJ1-2; CDR3: ASSYSGINYGYT
V: TRBV12-3/TRBV12-4; J: TRBJ1-5; CDR3: ASSSARHQPQH
V: TRBV6-1; J: TRBJ2-7; CDR3: ASSSGTSGQY
V: TRBV10-3; J: TRBJ1-5; CDR3: ATRQAVSGNQPQH
V: TRBV6-1; J: TRBJ2-2; CDR3: ASPPVNTGELF
V: TRBV5-5; J: TRBJ2-7; CDR3: ASSLAGETYEQY
V: TRBV20-1; J: TRBJ2-4; CDR3: SARDHGLAKNIQY
V: TRBV27; J: TRBJ1-5; CDR3: ASRDSHNQPQH
V: TRBV19; J: TRBJ2-7; CDR3: ASSKGQLYEQY
V: TRBV6-1; J: TRBJ2-5; CDR3: ASRRGQGLGETQY
V: TRBV28; J: TRBJ1-5; CDR3: ASSLMNGNQPQH
V: TRBV7-6; J: TRBJ2-7; CDR3: ASSLAKGWDEQY
V: TRBV4-1; J: TRBJ1-5; CDR3: ASSRNTGENQPQH
V: TRBV6-1; J: TRBJ2-7; CDR3: ASSEAPGQGEAEQY
V: TRBV6-1; J: TRBJ2-7; CDR3: ASSVVNGYEQY
V: TRBV6-4; J: TRBJ1-1; CDR3: ASSDGSQAF
V: TRBV12-3/TRBV12-4; J: TRBJ2-4; CDR3: ASSPRVSGSGDIQY
V: TRBV7-2; J: TRBJ2-7; CDR3: ASSLGRGEQNEQY
V: TRBV7-2; J: TRBJ2-7; CDR3: ASSPRDTTRSYEQY
V: TRBV19; J: TRBJ1-1; CDR3: ASSRGHDYTEAF
V: TRBV5-1; J: TRBJ2-5; CDR3: ASSPGRGTQY
V: TRBV7-8; J: TRBJ1-1; CDR3: ASSLPGGDTEAF
V: TRBV19; J: TRBJ1-5; CDR3: ASSGSLNQPQH
V: TRBV6-1; J: TRBJ1-1; CDR3: ATGALRNTEAF
V: TRBV6-2/TRBV6-3; J: TRBJ2-3; CDR3: ASSTGPDTQY
V: TRBV12-3/TRBV12-4; J: TRBJ1-5; CDR3: ASSTFGDQPQH
V: TRBV29-1; J: TRBJ2-2; CDR3: SAQANTGELF
V: TRBV11-2; J: TRBJ2-7; CDR3: ASSFAADPSYEQY
V: TRBV20-1; J: TRBJ2-7; CDR3: SARNPLAGRPYEQY
V: TRBV27; J: TRBJ1-2; CDR3: ASTEDSGEMLSSGYT